The source of this T cell receptor beta chain is a study of blood T cell repertoires in COVID-19. Study at large: The United States, Italy and Spain were the sources of the acute and convalescent COVID-19 samples. The analysed material was cDNA or gDNA that came from T cells, B-cell-depleted T cells, or PBMCs.

This clone showed up just a few times. In the source study's methods: Reference gene primer amplification yielded estimated nucleated cell counts. Sequenced by immunoSEQ multiplex PCR; TCRdb stores in-frame clones only, minus some. The DNA was the basis for D and trimming; V, J and clone size are from that table. The profile shows roughly 430,000 clones, around nine tenths of them singletons. A COVID-19 case was met by exposed participants within 2 weeks before study entry. The CDR3 covers 14 residues. From germline, CDR1 is MNHEY and CDR2 SVGAGI. Deletions cut 0 bases from V and 7 bases from J, with 10 bases between.

The sequence came from a woman aged 18 to 35 who had been exposed to COVID-19. Source material: PBMCs or T cells enriched from blood (not recorded which). The chain couples TRBV6-5 to TRBJ2-1; perhaps TRBD2 as D (5 bases). The CDR3 loop reads CASSYSRAFNEQFF. CDR3 bases: TGTGCCAGCAGTTACTCGAGGGCTTTTAATGAGCAGTTCTTC.